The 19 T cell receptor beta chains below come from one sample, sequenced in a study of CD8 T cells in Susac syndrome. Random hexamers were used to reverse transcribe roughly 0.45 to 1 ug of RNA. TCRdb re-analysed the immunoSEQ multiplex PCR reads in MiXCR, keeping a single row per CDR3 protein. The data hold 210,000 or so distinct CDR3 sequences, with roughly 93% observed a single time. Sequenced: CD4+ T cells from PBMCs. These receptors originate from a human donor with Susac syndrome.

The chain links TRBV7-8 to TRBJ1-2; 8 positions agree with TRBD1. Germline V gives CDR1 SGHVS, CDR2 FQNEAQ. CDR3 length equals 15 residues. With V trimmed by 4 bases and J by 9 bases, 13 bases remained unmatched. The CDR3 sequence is CASSSNDRGSGRYTF. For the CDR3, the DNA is TGTGCCAGCAGCTCTAACGACAGGGGAAGCGGGCGCTACACCTTC.

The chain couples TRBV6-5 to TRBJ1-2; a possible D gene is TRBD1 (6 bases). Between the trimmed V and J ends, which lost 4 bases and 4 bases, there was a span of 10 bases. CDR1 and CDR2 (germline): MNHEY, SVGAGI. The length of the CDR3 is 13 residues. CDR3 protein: CASSFRGPYGYTF. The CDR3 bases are TGTGCCAGCAGTTTCAGGGGTCCCTATGGCTACACCTTC.

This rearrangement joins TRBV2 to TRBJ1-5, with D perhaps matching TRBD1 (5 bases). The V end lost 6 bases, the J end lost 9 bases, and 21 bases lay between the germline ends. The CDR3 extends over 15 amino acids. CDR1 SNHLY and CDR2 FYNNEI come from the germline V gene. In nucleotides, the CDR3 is TGTGCCAGCAGAGAGCTTAGGGGCCTAGCTTCGCCCCAGCATTTT. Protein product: CASRELRGLASPQHF. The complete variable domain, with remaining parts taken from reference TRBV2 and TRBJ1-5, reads EPEVTQTPSHQVTQMGQEVILRCVPISNHLYFYWYRQILGQKVEFLVSFYNNEISEKSEIFDDQFSVERPDGSNFTLKIRSTKLEDSAMYFCASRELRGLASPQHFGDGTRLSIL.

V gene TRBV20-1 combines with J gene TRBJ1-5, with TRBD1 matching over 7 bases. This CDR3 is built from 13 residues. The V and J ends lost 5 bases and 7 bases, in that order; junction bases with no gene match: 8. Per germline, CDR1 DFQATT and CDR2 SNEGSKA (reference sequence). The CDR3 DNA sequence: TGCAGTGCTTTCAGGGGGGAGAGGCAGCCCCAGCATTTT. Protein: CSAFRGERQPQHF.

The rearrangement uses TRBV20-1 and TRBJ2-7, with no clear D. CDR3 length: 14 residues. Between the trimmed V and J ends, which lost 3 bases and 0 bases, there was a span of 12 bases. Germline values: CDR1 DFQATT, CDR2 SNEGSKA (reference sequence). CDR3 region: CSASPQGRSYEQYF. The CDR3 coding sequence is TGCAGTGCTAGCCCCCAAGGGCGCTCCTACGAGCAGTACTTC.

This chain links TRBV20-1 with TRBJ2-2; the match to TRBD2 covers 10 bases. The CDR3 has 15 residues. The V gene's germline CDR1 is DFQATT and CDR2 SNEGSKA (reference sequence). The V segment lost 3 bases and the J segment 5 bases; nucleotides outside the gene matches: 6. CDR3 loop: CSARVPSGGTGELFF. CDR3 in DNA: TGCAGTGCTAGGGTGCCTAGCGGGGGAACCGGGGAGCTGTTTTTT.

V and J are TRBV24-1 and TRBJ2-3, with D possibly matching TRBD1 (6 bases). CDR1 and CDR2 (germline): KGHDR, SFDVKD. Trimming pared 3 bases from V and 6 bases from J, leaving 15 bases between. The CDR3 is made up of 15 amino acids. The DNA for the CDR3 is TGTGCCACCAGTGATGCCGCAGGGGTCCCGGATACGCAGTATTTT. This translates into CATSDAAGVPDTQYF.

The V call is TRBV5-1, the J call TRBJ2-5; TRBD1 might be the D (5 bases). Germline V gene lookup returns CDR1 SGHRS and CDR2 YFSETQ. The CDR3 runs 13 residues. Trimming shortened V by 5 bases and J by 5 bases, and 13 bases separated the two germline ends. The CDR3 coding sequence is TGCGCCAGCAGAGAAGGGGATTCGGAGACCCAGTACTTC. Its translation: CASREGDSETQYF. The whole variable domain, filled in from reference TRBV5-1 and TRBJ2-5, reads KAGVTQTPRYLIKTRGQQVTLSCSPISGHRSVSWYQQTPGQGLQFLFEYFSETQRNKGNFPGRFSGRQFSNSRSEMNVSTLELGDSALYLCASREGDSETQYFGPGTRLLVL.

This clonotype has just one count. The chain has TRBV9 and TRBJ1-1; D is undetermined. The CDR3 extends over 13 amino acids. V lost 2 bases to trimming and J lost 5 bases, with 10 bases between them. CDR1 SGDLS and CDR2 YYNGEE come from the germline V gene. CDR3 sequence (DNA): TGTGCCAGCAGCGTCGGCAGAAGGACTGAAGCTTTCTTT. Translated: CASSVGRRTEAFF.

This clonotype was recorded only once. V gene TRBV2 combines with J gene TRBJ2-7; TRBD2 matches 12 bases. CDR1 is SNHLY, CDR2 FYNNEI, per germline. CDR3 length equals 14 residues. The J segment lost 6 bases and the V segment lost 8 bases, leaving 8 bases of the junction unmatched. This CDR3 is CASGDSLAGGEQYF. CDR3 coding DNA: TGTGCCAGCGGGGATTCACTAGCGGGAGGCGAGCAGTACTTC.

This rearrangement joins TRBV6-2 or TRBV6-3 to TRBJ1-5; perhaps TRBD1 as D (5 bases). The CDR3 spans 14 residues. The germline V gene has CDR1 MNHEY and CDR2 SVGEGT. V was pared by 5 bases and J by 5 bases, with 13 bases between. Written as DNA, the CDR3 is TGTGCCAGCAGTCAAGGGACGGTTGATCAGCCCCAGCATTTT. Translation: CASSQGTVDQPQHF.

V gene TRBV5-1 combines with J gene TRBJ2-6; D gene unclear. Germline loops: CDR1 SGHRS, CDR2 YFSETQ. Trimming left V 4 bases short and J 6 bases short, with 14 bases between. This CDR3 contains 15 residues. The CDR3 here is CASSERRVPANVLTF. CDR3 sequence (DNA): TGCGCCAGCAGCGAAAGACGGGTTCCGGCCAACGTCCTGACTTTC.

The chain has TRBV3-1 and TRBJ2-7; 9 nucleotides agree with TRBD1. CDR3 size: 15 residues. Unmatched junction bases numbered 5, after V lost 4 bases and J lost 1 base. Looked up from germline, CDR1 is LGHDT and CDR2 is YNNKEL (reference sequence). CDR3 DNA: TGTGCCAGCAGCCTACAGGGGGCATCATCCTACGAGCAGTACTTC. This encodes CASSLQGASSYEQYF.

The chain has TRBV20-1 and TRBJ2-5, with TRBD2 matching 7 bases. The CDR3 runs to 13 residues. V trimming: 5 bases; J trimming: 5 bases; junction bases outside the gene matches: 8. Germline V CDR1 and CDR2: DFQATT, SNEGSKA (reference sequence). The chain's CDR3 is CSAVSGAGETQYF. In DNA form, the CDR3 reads TGCAGTGCTGTAAGCGGGGCGGGGGAGACCCAGTACTTC.

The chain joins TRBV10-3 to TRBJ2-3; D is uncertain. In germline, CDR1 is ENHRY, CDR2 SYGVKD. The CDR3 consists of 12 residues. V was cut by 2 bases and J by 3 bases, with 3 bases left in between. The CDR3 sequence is CAISEPTDTQYF. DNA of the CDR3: TGTGCCATCAGTGAGCCAACAGATACGCAGTATTTT.

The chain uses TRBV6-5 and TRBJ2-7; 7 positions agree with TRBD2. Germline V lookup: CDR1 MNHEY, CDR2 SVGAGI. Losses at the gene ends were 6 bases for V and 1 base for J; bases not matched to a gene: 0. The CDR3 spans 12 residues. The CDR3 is CASRRESYEQYF. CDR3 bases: TGTGCCAGCAGGCGGGAGTCCTACGAGCAGTACTTC.

The CDR3 nucleotides read TGTGCCACCCCTCGCGAAAACACCGGGGAGCTGTTTTTT. As protein: CATPRENTGELFF. This chain uses TRBV15 with TRBJ2-2; no clear D gene. With 8 bases removed from V and 2 bases from J, the gap between germline ends came to 9 bases. The germline CDR1 and CDR2 sequences are LNHNV and YYDKDF (reference sequence). The CDR3 runs 13 residues. Full variable domain (outside the CDR3, taken from reference TRBV15 and TRBJ2-2): DAMVIQNPRYQVTQFGKPVTLSCSQTLNHNVMYWYQQKSSQAPKLLFHYYDKDFNNEADTPDNFQSRRPNTSFCFLDIRSPGLGDTAMYLCATPRENTGELFFGEGSRLTVL.

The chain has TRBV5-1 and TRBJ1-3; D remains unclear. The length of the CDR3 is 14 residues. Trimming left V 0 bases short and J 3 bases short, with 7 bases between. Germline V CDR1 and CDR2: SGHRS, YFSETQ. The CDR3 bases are TGCGCCAGCAGCTTGGAGGTAAATGGAAACACCATATATTTT. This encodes CASSLEVNGNTIYF.

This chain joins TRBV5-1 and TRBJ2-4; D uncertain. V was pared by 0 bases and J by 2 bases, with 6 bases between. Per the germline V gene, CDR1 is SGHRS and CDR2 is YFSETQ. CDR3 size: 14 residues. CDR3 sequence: CASSLEGTKNIQYF. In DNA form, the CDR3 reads TGCGCCAGCAGCTTGGAGGGAACCAAAAACATTCAGTACTTC.